This TCR beta chain was captured by sequencing in a study of T cells in Graves' hyperthyroidism and ophthalmopathy (dated by TCRdb to the late 2010s). With regard to the full study: Peripheral blood was sampled at the time of initial diagnosis, prior to any treatment. Thyroid tissue and blood T-cell repertoires from over 5 Graves' hyperthyroidism patients were also compared in the study. TCR Vbeta CDR3 sequencing of 135 peripheral blood samples (43 ophthalmopathy, approximately 80 hyperthyroidism and around 17 progressor patients) is reported in the paper. After blood sampling, hyperthyroidism patients were treated with methimazole at a starting dose of 30 mg daily, and ophthalmopathy patients were treated with high-dose intravenous methylprednisolone. The 85 to 100 discovery patients were randomly split 7:3 into training and test sets. TCR V-J signatures able to tell the groups apart were searched for in a discovery cohort of some 97 patients, of whom under 45 had Graves' ophthalmopathy and around 56 had stable Graves' hyperthyroidism. Whether ophthalmopathy could be predicted prospectively was tested in an independent validation cohort made up of under 20 hyperthyroidism patients plus 17 patients who later progressed to ophthalmopathy. The research as a whole found: In validation, the model predicted progression to ophthalmopathy with 60% to 71% sensitivity and 72.22% specificity, a median of around 6.6 months before onset. No statistical method was used to set the sample size in advance, and investigators knew the group allocation. Ophthalmopathy was separated from stable hyperthyroidism by a 13 V-J signature model, with about 86% sensitivity and roughly 84% specificity obtained in cross-validation and 80%/75% obtained in testing. Most expanded thyroid clonotypes (frequency above 0.001) were also detected in blood, suggesting blood repertoires may reflect thyroid immune responses.

Moderately to severely active disease, a Clinical Activity Score of at least 3, a NOSPECS grade of at least 4, and a duration under 3 months were present in ophthalmopathy patients. Patients with uncontrolled infections, other autoimmune diseases, pregnancy or lactation were excluded. Diagnoses relied on clinical symptoms, serum thyroxine and TRAb, thyroid ultrasound and orbital computed tomography. PBMCs were isolated from roughly 10 ml of fresh peripheral blood by Ficoll-Paque density gradient centrifugation. Trizol reagent was used to extract total RNA, and RNA quality was then checked on an Agilent 2100 Bioanalyzer. With respect to this clonotype: Its antigen has not been determined. It has no much larger one-base neighbor in the sample; base qualities were not kept.

Amplification of TCR beta CDR3 regions was carried out from RNA transcripts. The first round of RT-PCR for the TCR CDR3 was performed with the HTBI primer set and the Qiagen OneStep RT-PCR kit. Libraries were constructed in a second round of multiplex PCR, after which size selection and purification were performed. Libraries were sequenced paired-end with 100 bp reads on an Illumina HiSeq2000. In the authors' own workflow: SOAPnuke was used to process the raw data, removing reads that contained adapters or uncalled bases, had a mean Phred below 15, or lacked an exact match to the constant primer or identifier. COPE v1.2.5 was used to merge high-quality paired reads, and clonotypes were defined as unique nucleotide sequences. MiTCR v1.1 was used to align the clonotypes against IMGT TRBV, TRBD and TRBJ reference segments. The analysis included only V-J combinations with a frequency above 0.0001, which together covered roughly 99% of the repertoires. A TCS score was defined as the ratio of F50 (clonal expansion) to E x V (chaos), with BLOSUM62-based TCRdist applied between CDR3 peptides within each V-J. Welch's t-statistics and random forest reduced roughly 540 V-J features to 13, which were used in a naive Bayes classifier (R e1071). TCRdb cleaned the public reads at Q25 with fastp, built clones with MiXCR and kept in-frame beta chains. Rows merge per CDR3 protein into single entries with the most common DNA and genes. None of the V and J calls come from the authors' own analysis; TCRdb made them. This sample lists approximately 690,000 distinct CDR3 sequences; roughly 15% were detected once. Approximately 13% of the sample lies in the top ten.

The receptor's source is a woman aged 45-60 years with Graves' ophthalmopathy. The specimen was blood.

The nucleotides read TGTGCCACTGAAACGGGGTTCGGTGGCTACACCTTC. Its amino acids are CATETGFGGYTF. The sequence joins TRBV28 to TRBJ1-2, with no confident D gene call. V and J lose 10 bases and 7 bases, and a span of 16 bases separates them. Measured from the cysteine to the phenylalanine, the CDR3 is 12 residues long. The sequence is cut down to CDR3 DNA, 36 bases in frame from base 1. Per the germline V gene, MDHEN is the CDR1 and SYDVKM is the CDR2.